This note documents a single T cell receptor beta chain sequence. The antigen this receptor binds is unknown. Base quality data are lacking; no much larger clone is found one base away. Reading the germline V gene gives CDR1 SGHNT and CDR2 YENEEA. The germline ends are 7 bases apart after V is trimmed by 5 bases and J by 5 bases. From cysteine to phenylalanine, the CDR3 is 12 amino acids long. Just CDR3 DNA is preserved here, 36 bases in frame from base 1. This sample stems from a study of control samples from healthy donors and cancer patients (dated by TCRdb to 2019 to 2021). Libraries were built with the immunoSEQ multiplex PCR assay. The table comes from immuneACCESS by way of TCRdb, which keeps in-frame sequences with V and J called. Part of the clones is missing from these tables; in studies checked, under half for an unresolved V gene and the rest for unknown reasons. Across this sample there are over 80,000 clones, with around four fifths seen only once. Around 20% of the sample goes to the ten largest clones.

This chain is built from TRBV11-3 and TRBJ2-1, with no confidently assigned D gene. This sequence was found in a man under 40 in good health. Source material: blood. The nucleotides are TGTGCCAGCAGCGGTTCGCACAATGAGCAGTTCTTC. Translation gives CASSGSHNEQFF.